This TCR beta chain was sequenced during a study of T cells in Graves' hyperthyroidism and ophthalmopathy. Background on the study: At the time of initial diagnosis and before any treatment, peripheral blood was collected. Study findings and constraints: The majority of expanded thyroid clonotypes above 0.001 also appeared in blood.

This clonotype was found many times. Its specificity is unknown. The V gene lost 6 bases and the J gene lost 7 bases, with 15 bases spanning the gap. The CDR3 has 14 amino acids. Looked up from germline, CDR1 is LNHDA and CDR2 is SQIVND (reference sequence). Researchers amplified the TCR beta CDR3 regions from RNA transcripts. An initial round of RT-PCR targeting the TCR CDR3 relied on the HTBI primer set. MiXCR was run by TCRdb on the multiplex PCR reads, yielding one entry per CDR3 protein. The table includes 750,000 to 950,000 distinct CDR3 sequences, roughly 37% detected once. The V call is TRBV19, the J call TRBJ1-4; D call uncertain. This receptor was taken from a man aged 18 to 29 with Graves' hyperthyroidism. The sample consisted of blood. The CDR3 is CASSPAVGGEKLFF. DNA for the CDR3: TGTGCCAGTAGCCCCGCGGTCGGAGGTGAAAAACTGTTTTTT.